The sample holds a few counts of the clone carrying this T cell receptor beta chain. Its antigen is currently unknown. The data belong to a study of OX40 agonist ivuxolimab in advanced cancers. The germline V gene has CDR1 SGDLS and CDR2 YYNGEE. The V end was cut by 0 bases, the J end by 8 bases, with 13 bases between. The length of the CDR3 is 14 residues. Study-wide results and caveats: Patients who responded partially at 0.1-3.0 mg/kg showed clonal expansion ranking among the lowest.

Assay used: immunoSEQ multiplex PCR; TCRdb lists only in-frame clones, some missing. Among 20,000 to 25,000 clones listed, about 86% were seen once. The origin of this receptor is an adult with an advanced solid tumor such as melanoma, head and neck, liver or kidney cancer. The genes are TRBV9 and TRBJ2-3; no reliable D call. The sequenced sample was CD4+ or CD8+ T cells sorted from blood, obtained in a trial of the OX40 agonist ivuxolimab. This chain's CDR3 is CASSVATTTPTQYF. DNA of the CDR3: TGTGCCAGCAGCGTAGCTACGACAACCCCTACGCAGTATTTT.